The sequence of this TCR beta chain was determined in a study of early stage breast cancer tumors. Study outcomes and limitations: Tumors had approximately 2.5-fold higher T cell density and higher clonality than adjacent normal breast tissue.

Details on this clone: Its antigen is unknown.

Each sample had two DNA replicates, approximately 0.49 ug blood or roughly 1.4 ug tissue. Sequenced by immunoSEQ multiplex PCR; TCRdb stores in-frame clones only, minus some. The sample carries 65,000 to 75,000 clones, more than 70% recorded once. Germline V gene sequence: CDR1 MRHNA, CDR2 SNTAGT. Trimming took 2 bases from V and 4 from J, leaving 11 bases between them. The CDR3 runs to 15 residues. V and J are TRBV6-4 and TRBJ2-2; D is undetermined. This clonotype was sampled from a person aged 40-50 years with breast cancer. Sequencing used blood. CDR3 residues: CASSDGKSVTGELFF. In DNA, the CDR3 is TGTGCCAGCAGTGACGGTAAATCGGTCACCGGGGAGCTGTTTTTT.